Following are 2 T cell receptor beta chains from one sample sequenced in a study of blood T cell repertoires in COVID-19. Profiling relied on immunoSEQ multiplex PCR, and the TCRdb table lists in-frame clones only, not all of them. The table has 60,000 to 90,000 clones, 75% to 90% seen once. The specimen sequenced was peripheral blood. The source is a human donor in a cohort sampled during active COVID-19.

This chain uses TRBV6-4 with TRBJ2-1; perhaps TRBD1 as D (6 bases). CDR3 length: 15 residues. Between the trimmed V and J ends, which lost 3 bases and 7 bases, there was a span of 16 bases. The germline V gene has CDR1 MRHNA and CDR2 SNTAGT. The CDR3 bases are TGTGCCAGCAGTGATACAGGGTCTCCTCGGAATGAGCAGTTCTTC. Amino acids: CASSDTGSPRNEQFF.

V gene TRBV2 combines with J gene TRBJ1-2, with 12 bases identical to TRBD1. The CDR3 covers 15 residues. Germline CDR1 reads SNHLY; CDR2 reads FYNNEI. The junction had 5 bases not matched to a gene; V was cut back by 6 bases and J by 3 bases. The CDR3 protein is CASRGWDRGHYGYTF. The CDR3 nucleotides read TGTGCCAGCAGGGGATGGGACAGGGGGCACTATGGCTACACCTTC.